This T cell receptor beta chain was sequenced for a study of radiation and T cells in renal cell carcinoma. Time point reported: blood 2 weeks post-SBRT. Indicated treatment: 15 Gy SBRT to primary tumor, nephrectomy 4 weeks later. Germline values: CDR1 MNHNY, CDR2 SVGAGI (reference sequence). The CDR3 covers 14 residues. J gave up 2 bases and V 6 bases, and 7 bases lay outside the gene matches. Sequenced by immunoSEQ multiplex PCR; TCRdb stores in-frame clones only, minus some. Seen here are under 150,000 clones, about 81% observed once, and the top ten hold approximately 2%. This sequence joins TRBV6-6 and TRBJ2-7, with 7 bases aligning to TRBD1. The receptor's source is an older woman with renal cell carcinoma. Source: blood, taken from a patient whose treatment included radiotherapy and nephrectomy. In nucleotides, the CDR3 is TGTGCCAGCAGGGCCCGGGACAGAGCCTACGAGCAGTACTTC. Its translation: CASRARDRAYEQYF.